This TCR beta chain was documented in a study of cytomegalovirus exposure and HLA in healthy donors. Study context: The approximately 610 first-cohort repertoires shared a platform with the 130 or so validation repertoires, as reported in a later analysis.

Libraries were prepared by immunoSEQ multiplex PCR; TCRdb keeps only in-frame clonotypes and omits some of them. Among 150,000 to 250,000 clones listed, roughly 84% were seen once. Whole-study findings and limits: Listed as cytomegalovirus-associated were 170 or so TCR beta chains. With high specificity and sensitivity, the classifier reportedly diagnosed cytomegalovirus status. A subsequent analysis found that TCR clusters from the first cohort also tended to co-occur in the roughly 120 validation repertoires, with about 94% of cluster scores above 0.

The V end was cut by 6 bases, the J end by 0 bases, with 6 bases between. CDR1 is MNHNY and CDR2 is SVGAGI in the germline V gene (reference sequence). This CDR3 region has 13 residues. As concerns this clone: Its cognate antigen is unknown.

The clonotype comes from a woman younger than 45 in good health and CMV-seropositive. The J gene is TRBJ1-5, the V gene TRBV6-6, with D hard to call. Material for sequencing was PBMCs. The CDR3 loop is CASSRNSNQPQHF. CDR3 in DNA: TGTGCCAGCAGCAGAAATAGCAATCAGCCCCAGCATTTT.